This T cell receptor beta chain stems from a study of PD-1 blockade in classical Hodgkin lymphoma. Following autologous stem cell transplantation, relapse occurred in every patient, and exposure to brentuximab vedotin varied. The assay was immunoSEQ multiplex PCR, and TCRdb's table has in-frame clones only and misses some. Found here are about 24,000 clones, 80% of them singletons; the top ten hold 6.5% to 7%. This CDR3 contains 15 residues. Trimming removed 4 bases from V and 4 bases from J, with 14 bases in between. Germline lookup yields CDR1 PRHDT and CDR2 FYEKMQ (reference sequence). The sample holds a few counts of this clone.

The material was peripheral blood mononuclear cells (PBMCs), obtained at baseline. This clonotype originated in a human donor with classical Hodgkin lymphoma. The gene calls are TRBV13 and TRBJ2-1; D is perhaps TRBD2 (5 bases). The CDR3 DNA reads as TGTGCCAGCAGCTCAAAACCGGGGTCTTACAATGAGCAGTTCTTC. It translates to CASSSKPGSYNEQFF.